The T cell receptor (beta chain) under discussion was sequenced for a study of T cell responses to AZD1222 COVID-19 vaccine. General study findings and limits: Only a handful of people who got AZD1222 tested seropositive at baseline.

Details on this clone: Its antigen is not known.

The method was immunoSEQ multiplex PCR; TCRdb's version includes in-frame clones alone and lacks a portion of them. The data hold some 180,000 clones, with roughly 91% observed a single time. Sequenced here: peripheral blood, sampled 28 days after the second dose of the MenACWY control vaccine. This clonotype originated in an adult who received the MenACWY meningococcal vaccine as a control.

CDR3 nucleotides: TGTGCCAGTAGTATCCGGGACGGAAAAAACATTCAGTACTTC. Amino acids: CASSIRDGKNIQYF. The chain combines TRBV19 with TRBJ2-4, with D perhaps being TRBD1 or TRBD2 (5 bases each). This CDR3 region has 14 residues. V lost 3 bases, J lost 4 bases, and 10 bases lay in between. CDR1 is LNHDA, CDR2 SQIVND, per germline (reference sequence).